A selection of T cell receptor beta chains follows, all from one sample in a study of a mutant IDH1 vaccine in newly diagnosed glioma. The repertoire was sequenced with immunoSEQ multiplex PCR; TCRdb's copy has only in-frame clones and lacks some. Of fewer than 65,000 clones in the sample, about three quarters were seen once. This material consisted of PBMCs, taken from a glioma patient treated with radiotherapy, temozolomide or both. Source of these receptors: a woman between 40 and 55 years old with glioma. Each CDR3 is given with its conserved first and last residue. The D gene is left open where the match is weak. Clone size is not always given. Where it is, it says once, few, many or a class for expanded clones.

TRBV19	TRBJ2-2	NA	TRBD1	TGTGCCAGTTGGGACAGGGGTACCACCGGGGAGCTGTTTTTT	CASWDRGTTGELFF
TRBV27	TRBJ2-3	NA	TRBD1	TGTGCCAGCAGGTTGCGAGGGGGCGGCACAGATACGCAGTATTTT	CASRLRGGGTDTQYF
TRBV7-3	TRBJ1-6	few	NA	TGTGCCAGCAGCTTAGATCCCGGGTGGAGGTCACCCCTCCACTTT	CASSLDPGWRSPLHF
TRBV7-2	TRBJ2-5	NA	NA	TGTGCCAGCAGTATAACCATAGGGGGGGCGAGAGAGACCCAGTACTTC	CASSITIGGARETQYF
TRBV9	TRBJ2-3	NA	TRBD1	TGTGCCAGCAGTGCCGGGACAGCTAACACAGATACGCAGTATTTT	CASSAGTANTDTQYF
TRBV10-2	TRBJ1-2	few	NA	TGCGCCAGCAGTGAGAGGACAGACTATGGCTACACCTTC	CASSERTDYGYTF
TRBV5-8	TRBJ1-3	NA	NA	TGTGCCAGCAGCTTGGTGGTGTCTGGAAACACCATATATTTT	CASSLVVSGNTIYF
TRBV5-4	TRBJ1-6	NA	TRBD1	TGTGCCAGCAGCTTAGGGACAGGCGGGGCGACACCCCTCCACTTT	CASSLGTGGATPLHF
TRBV5-1	TRBJ2-5	NA	TRBD1	TGCGCCAGCAGCCCGACCGGACAGGCCACAGAGACCCAGTACTTC	CASSPTGQATETQYF
TRBV29-1	TRBJ2-5	NA	TRBD1	TGCAGCGTCGGACAGGGGCAAGAGACCCAGTACTTC	CSVGQGQETQYF
TRBV7-2	TRBJ2-1	NA	TRBD2	TGTGCCAGCAGCTCCCCTAGCGGGGGGTGGTACAATGAGCAGTTCTTC	CASSSPSGGWYNEQFF
TRBV14	TRBJ1-2	NA	NA	TGTGCCAGCAGCCAGGAATTAAACTATGGCTACACCTTC	CASSQELNYGYTF
TRBV11-2	TRBJ1-1	few	NA	TGTGCCAGCAGCTTAGGACAGGTAGGCACTGAAGCTTTCTTT	CASSLGQVGTEAFF
TRBV9	TRBJ1-2	NA	NA	TGTGCCAGCAGCGTAGTGGCAGGGGTTGGCTACACCTTC	CASSVVAGVGYTF